Following are 21 T cell receptor beta chains from one sample sequenced in a study of blood T cells in healthy people across ages. Sample-barcoded 5' priming and a J-beta primer mix drove a second PCR of about 6 to 12 cycles. TCRdb re-called the 5' RACE reads with MiXCR, one entry per CDR3 protein. Here the sample spans some 550,000 distinct CDR3 sequences, roughly 48% being singletons. The specimen was blood. The receptors were sampled from an elderly man in good health.

The CDR3 DNA sequence: TGTGCCAGCAGCGCGCGCAGGGCTGGGAATGAGCAGTTCTTC. As protein: CASSARRAGNEQFF. The J gene is TRBJ2-1, the V gene TRBV7-2, with a weak D call TRBD1 (5 bases). The V end lost 5 bases, the J end lost 7 bases, and 15 bases lay between the germline ends. CDR3 length: 14 residues. Looked up from germline, CDR1 is SGHTA and CDR2 is FQGNSA.

As for this clonotype: One end of the junction varies from germline; a read error may be responsible. This chain links TRBV18 with TRBJ2-5; no reliable D call. This CDR3 is built from 13 residues. Germline assignment: CDR1 KGHSH and CDR2 LQKENI. Here the CDR3 DNA reads TGTGCCAGCTCACCACTAGCACGAGAGGCCCAGTACTTC. This encodes CASSPLAREAQYF.

As regards this clonotype: The junction and the germline gene differ at one end; a read error may be behind it. This rearrangement joins TRBV10-2 to TRBJ2-7; possible D gene TRBD1, 5 bases. CDR3 length equals 12 residues. The germline gives CDR1 WSHSY, CDR2 SAAADI. The CDR3 protein is CASRESGYEQYF. The CDR3 region has the DNA TGCGCCAGCAGGGAGTCAGGGTACGAGCAGTACTTC.

This clonotype was seen a few times. The rearrangement joins TRBV10-3 to TRBJ2-1; 7 positions agree with TRBD1. Germline trimming cut 6 bases from V and 3 bases from J; bases unmatched to any gene: 5. Germline assignment: CDR1 ENHRY and CDR2 SYGVKD. This CDR3 comprises 14 residues. CDR3 region: CAISDRANYNEQFF. For the CDR3, the DNA is TGTGCCATCAGCGACAGGGCTAACTACAATGAGCAGTTCTTC.

The V gene is TRBV20-1, the J gene TRBJ1-2; D uncertain. In germline, CDR1 is DFQATT, CDR2 SNEGSKA (reference sequence). V lost 0 bases, J lost 8 bases, and 19 bases lay in between. This CDR3 spans 15 amino acids. The CDR3 sequence is CSARDGRFRLSGYTF. CDR3 coding DNA: TGCAGTGCTAGAGATGGGAGGTTTAGGCTTTCGGGCTACACCTTC.

The chain links TRBV21-1 to TRBJ1-5; no check of the table's D call, TRBD1, against the DNA was made. TRBV21-1 is listed as a pseudogene. The CDR3 is made up of 15 amino acids. CDR3: CASSRKGQGCQPQHF. CDR3 DNA sequence: TGTGCCAGCAGCCGAAAGGGACAGGGTTGTCAGCCCCAGCATTTT.

The table lists this clonotype with a few counts. The rearrangement joins TRBV20-1 to TRBJ2-1; 15 nucleotides agree with TRBD2. Germline V gene data show CDR1 as DFQATT and CDR2 as SNEGSKA (reference sequence). The V gene end was trimmed by 6 bases and the J gene end by 5 bases; junction bases not matched to a gene: 8. The length of the CDR3 is 16 residues. CDR3 amino acids: CSAPTWTSGGDNEQFF. The CDR3 DNA follows: TGCAGTGCGCCCACCTGGACTAGCGGGGGGGACAATGAGCAGTTCTTC.

The chain recombines TRBV9 with TRBJ2-2; TRBD1 agrees at 8 bases. Per the germline V gene, CDR1 is SGDLS and CDR2 is YYNGEE. CDR3 length equals 15 residues. J gave up 0 bases and V 3 bases, and 1 base lay outside the gene matches. DNA of the CDR3: TGTGCCAGCAGCGCGACAGGGGCGAACACCGGGGAGCTGTTTTTT. This codes for CASSATGANTGELFF.

This chain uses TRBV3-1 with TRBJ2-2; D is possibly TRBD2 (6 bases). Germline V lookup: CDR1 LGHDT, CDR2 YNNKEL (reference sequence). CDR3 size: 16 residues. The V and J ends lost 1 base and 0 bases respectively, with 9 bases between them. The CDR3 reads CASSQGLAANTGELFF. The CDR3 DNA reads TGTGCCAGCAGCCAAGGGTTAGCGGCGAACACCGGGGAGCTGTTTTTT.

The chain recombines TRBV7-2 with TRBJ2-1, with TRBD2 as a possible D gene (7 bases). Trimming left V 4 bases short and J 3 bases short, with 16 bases between. The CDR3 is made up of 16 amino acids. CDR1 is SGHTA and CDR2 is FQGNSA in the germline V gene. This chain's CDR3 is CASSWVGGDNYNEQFF. CDR3 bases: TGTGCCAGCAGCTGGGTGGGGGGGGACAACTACAATGAGCAGTTCTTC. The variable domain in full, with the rest retrieved from reference TRBV7-2 and TRBJ2-1, is GAGVSQSPSNKVTEKGKDVELRCDPISGHTALYWYRQSLGQGLEFLIYFQGNSAPDKSGLPSDRFSAERTGGSVSTLTIQRTQQEDSAVYLCASSWVGGDNYNEQFFGPGTRLTVL.

The CDR3 region has the DNA TGCAGTGCAAACAGCGTAGCGGGGTTTAACAATGAGCAGTTCTTC. Its translation is CSANSVAGFNNEQFF. The chain joins TRBV20-1 to TRBJ2-1, with 8 bases that match TRBD2. The CDR3 consists of 15 residues. V shed 6 bases and J 5 bases; nucleotides not matched to a gene: 12. The V gene's germline CDR1 is DFQATT and CDR2 SNEGSKA (reference sequence).

The chain couples TRBV11-2 to TRBJ2-1, with D hard to call. Germline CDR1 reads SGHAT; CDR2 reads FQNNGV. CDR3 length: 13 amino acids. With 2 bases removed from V and 5 bases from J, the gap between germline ends came to 7 bases. CDR3 protein: CASSLSLDNEQFF. Here the CDR3 DNA reads TGTGCCAGCAGCTTAAGCCTGGACAATGAGCAGTTCTTC.

This clonotype occurred once. This chain links TRBV10-1 with TRBJ2-7; the D is unclear. The tail of the sequence fits TRBJ2-5 better, so the J call may be wrong. The CDR3 covers 13 residues. Germline loops: CDR1 WNHNN, CDR2 SYGVQD (reference sequence). The DNA of the CDR3 is TGCGCCAGCAGTGAGACCGGCGCAGAGACCCAGTACTTC. Amino acids: CASSETGAETQYF.

The gene calls are TRBV20-1 and TRBJ1-5; 11 nucleotides align to TRBD1. J was trimmed by 0 bases and V by 0 bases; bases with no gene match: 10. The CDR3 is 19 residues long. In germline, CDR1 is DFQATT, CDR2 SNEGSKA (reference sequence). The CDR3 coding sequence is TGCAGTGCTAGAGATCCGGGACAGGGGGGGACTTATAGCAATCAGCCCCAGCATTTT. This translates into CSARDPGQGGTYSNQPQHF.

The rearrangement uses TRBV29-1 and TRBJ2-3, with D unresolved. CDR3 length: 12 residues. V lost 4 bases and J lost 0, with 5 bases in between. Germline lookup yields CDR1 SQVTM and CDR2 ANQGSEA. CDR3 bases: TGCAGCGTTGCCTTCAGCACAGATACGCAGTATTTT. Translating gives CSVAFSTDTQYF.

On this clonotype: A read error may be the cause here, since a much bigger clone is one base away. This rearrangement joins TRBV7-9 to TRBJ2-7, with 9 bases identical to TRBD1. Germline CDR1 is SEHNR and CDR2 is FQNEAQ (reference sequence). The CDR3 consists of 14 residues. CDR3 protein: CASSLRTGAHEQNF. The DNA for the CDR3 is TGTGCCAGCAGCTTAAGGACAGGGGCCCACGAGCAGAACTTC.

This rearrangement joins TRBV20-1 to TRBJ2-1, with D perhaps matching TRBD1 (6 bases). With 1 base removed from V and 8 bases from J, the gap between germline ends came to 15 bases. CDR3 length equals 14 residues. Germline V lookup: CDR1 DFQATT, CDR2 SNEGSKA (reference sequence). CDR3 nucleotide sequence: TGCAGTGCTAGAGGGGGGCCTGGGGTCGATGAGCAGTTCTTC. Its translation is CSARGGPGVDEQFF.

Turning to this clonotype: One end of the junction is discordant with germline, which a read error may explain. This sequence joins TRBV5-1 and TRBJ2-3; 7 bases agree with TRBD2. Germline assignment: CDR1 SGHRS and CDR2 YFSETQ. This CDR3 has 15 amino acids. In DNA, the CDR3 is TGTGCCAGCAGCTTAGGCGGGGGACTCACAGATACGCAGTATTTT. It translates to CASSLGGGLTDTQYF.

The chain couples TRBV9 to TRBJ2-1; 8 bases line up with TRBD1. J gave up 8 bases and V 0 bases, and 7 bases lay outside the gene matches. CDR1 is SGDLS, CDR2 YYNGEE, per germline. The length of the CDR3 is 15 residues. CDR3 loop: CASSVGPTGAYEQFF. For the CDR3, the DNA is TGTGCCAGCAGCGTAGGACCGACAGGGGCGTATGAGCAGTTCTTC. The whole variable domain, filled in from reference TRBV9 and TRBJ2-1, reads DSGVTQTPKHLITATGQRVTLRCSPRSGDLSVYWYQQSLDQGLQFLIQYYNGEERAKGNILERFSAQQFPDLHSELNLSSLELGDSALYFCASSVGPTGAYEQFFGPGTRLTVL.

This clonotype showed up just a few times. V is TRBV20-1 and J is TRBJ2-7; no clear D. With 0 bases removed from V and 4 bases from J, the gap between germline ends came to 7 bases. Germline lookup yields CDR1 DFQATT and CDR2 SNEGSKA (reference sequence). This CDR3 is 12 amino acids long. CDR3 DNA sequence: TGCAGTGCTAGAGATCAAGGGTACGAGCAGTACTTC. Residues: CSARDQGYEQYF.

Comments on this clonotype: A clone one base away is much larger, so this may be a read error. This sequence joins TRBV12-3 or TRBV12-4 and TRBJ1-1; D unresolved. Trimming cost V 1 base and J 0 bases, with 3 bases left between them. The CDR3 sequence is 13 residues long. The CDR3 loop reads CASSLEVNTEAFF. CDR3 DNA: TGTGCCAGCAGTTTAGAAGTGAACACTGAAGCTTTCTTT.